These 5 T cell receptor beta chains originate from one sample sequenced in a study of blood T cell repertoires in COVID-19. Sequenced by immunoSEQ multiplex PCR; TCRdb stores in-frame clones only, minus some. The profile shows under 350,000 clones, 65% to 90% of them singletons. Input material: PBMCs or T cells enriched from blood (not recorded which). The receptor set was obtained from a man between 25 and 39 years old who had recovered from COVID-19.

The chain couples TRBV5-1 to TRBJ2-1; 7 bases map to TRBD1. This CDR3 is built from 14 residues. Trimming cost V 3 bases and J 4 bases; bases outside gene matches: 4. The germline V gene encodes CDR1 SGHRS and CDR2 YFSETQ. Here the CDR3 reads CASSSQGVYNEQFF. CDR3 sequence (DNA): TGCGCCAGCAGCTCGCAGGGGGTATACAATGAGCAGTTCTTC.

The genes are TRBV18 and TRBJ1-1; tentative D call: TRBD1 (6 bases). The CDR3 has 14 amino acids. CDR1 and CDR2 (germline): KGHSH, LQKENI. V was clipped by 5 bases and J by 1 base, with 11 bases between them. The DNA of the CDR3 is TGTGCCAGCTCAACGGACAGCCCGAACACTGAAGCTTTCTTT. Its protein is CASSTDSPNTEAFF.

The chain carries TRBV2 and TRBJ1-3; D is undetermined. This CDR3 comprises 14 residues. Germline V gene data show CDR1 as SNHLY and CDR2 as FYNNEI. V shed 8 bases and J shed 0 bases, with 11 bases lying between them. The CDR3 protein is CASQTRGSGNTIYF. Here the CDR3 DNA reads TGTGCCAGCCAGACCAGAGGCTCTGGAAACACCATATATTTT.

This rearrangement joins TRBV6-5 to TRBJ2-1; no clear D gene. V was trimmed by 0 bases and J by 8 bases, leaving 5 bases between them. Germline CDR1 MNHEY, CDR2 SVGAGI. The CDR3 loop spans 12 amino acids. CDR3 bases: TGTGCCAGCAGTTACTCCCAGGATGAGCAGTTCTTC. Translating it yields CASSYSQDEQFF.

The chain links TRBV6-2 or TRBV6-3 to TRBJ2-2; no clear D gene. V lost 3 bases and J 0 bases, leaving 5 bases between the germline ends. The germline gives CDR1 MNHEY, CDR2 SVGEGT. CDR3 size: 14 residues. The CDR3 DNA reads as TGTGCCAGCAGTTATGACTCGAACACCGGGGAGCTGTTTTTT. Its protein is CASSYDSNTGELFF.